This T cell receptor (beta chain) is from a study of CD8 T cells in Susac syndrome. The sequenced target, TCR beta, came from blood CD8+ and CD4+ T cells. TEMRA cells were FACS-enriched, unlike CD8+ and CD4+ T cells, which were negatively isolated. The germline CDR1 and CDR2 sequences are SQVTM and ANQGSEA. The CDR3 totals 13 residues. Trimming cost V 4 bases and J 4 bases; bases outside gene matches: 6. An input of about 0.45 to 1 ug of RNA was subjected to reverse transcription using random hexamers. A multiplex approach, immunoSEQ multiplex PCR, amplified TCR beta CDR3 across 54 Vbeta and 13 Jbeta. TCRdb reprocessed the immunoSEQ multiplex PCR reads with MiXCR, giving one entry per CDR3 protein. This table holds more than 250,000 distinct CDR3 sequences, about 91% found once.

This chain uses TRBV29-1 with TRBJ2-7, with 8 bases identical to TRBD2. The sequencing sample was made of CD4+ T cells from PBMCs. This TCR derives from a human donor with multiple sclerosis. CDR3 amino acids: CSVGTGGAYEQYF. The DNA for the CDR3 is TGCAGCGTTGGCACGGGAGGGGCTTACGAGCAGTACTTC.